This TCR beta chain was retrieved from a study of PD-1 blockade in classical Hodgkin lymphoma. Repertoires were generated with immunoSEQ multiplex PCR, while TCRdb's copy carries only in-frame clones and drops some. The sample yields about 17,000 clones, 65% to 80% seen once. As to time point: cycle 4 day 1 (C4D1), after less than seven weeks of nivolumab. Brentuximab vedotin exposure varied, and every patient relapsed after autologous stem cell transplantation. Magnetic negative selection was used to purify CD4+ T cells from PBMCs that had been thawed. This CDR3 region has 16 residues. The germline CDR1 and CDR2 sequences are SGHRS and YFSETQ. J was trimmed by 0 bases and V by 5 bases; bases with no gene match: 6.

The sequence came from a human donor with classical Hodgkin lymphoma. The V gene is TRBV5-1, the J gene TRBJ2-1; 9 bases line up with TRBD2. This specimen consisted of CD4+ T cells from blood, obtained before the fourth cycle of nivolumab. CDR3 amino acids: CASRPNSGSSYNEQFF. In nucleotides, the CDR3 is TGCGCCAGCAGACCTAATAGCGGGAGCTCCTACAATGAGCAGTTCTTC.